Given below is one TCR beta chain in context. The record originates from a study of shared clonotypes between healthy human individuals. Using immunoSEQ multiplex PCR, the repertoire was profiled, and TCRdb retains in-frame clones only, with some absent. The repertoire consists of more than 400,000 clones, with 90% to 96% occurring once and the leading ten covering around 0.067%. The TCR sequence derives from a woman between 25 and 40 years old in good health. Sequenced sample: naive CD4+ T cells sorted from blood. The subset: CD45RA+ positively selected.

CDR3 sequence (DNA): TGTGCCAGCAGTTACCATAGCGGGAGGGGTAGTGAGCAGTACTTC. Translation gives CASSYHSGRGSEQYF. The rearrangement uses TRBV6-6 and TRBJ2-7, with 11 bases fitting TRBD2. CDR1 MNHNY and CDR2 SVGAGI come from the germline V gene (reference sequence). The length of the CDR3 is 15 residues. Trimming cost V 2 bases and J 7 bases; bases outside gene matches: 7.